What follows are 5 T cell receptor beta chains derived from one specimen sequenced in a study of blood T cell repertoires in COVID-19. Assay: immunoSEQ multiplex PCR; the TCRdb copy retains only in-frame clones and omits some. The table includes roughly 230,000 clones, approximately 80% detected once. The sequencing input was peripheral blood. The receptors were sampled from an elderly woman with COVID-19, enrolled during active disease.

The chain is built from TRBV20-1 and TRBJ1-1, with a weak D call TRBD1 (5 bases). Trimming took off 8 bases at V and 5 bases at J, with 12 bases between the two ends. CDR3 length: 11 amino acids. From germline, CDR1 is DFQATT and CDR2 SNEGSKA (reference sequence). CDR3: CSYRRVTEAFF. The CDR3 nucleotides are TGCAGTTACCGCAGGGTGACTGAAGCTTTCTTT.

CDR3 DNA: TGTGCCAGCAGAGGACTCACAGATACGCAGTATTTT. Protein product: CASRGLTDTQYF. The V call is TRBV2, the J call TRBJ2-3; D is possibly TRBD2 (5 bases). This CDR3 has 12 amino acids. V lost 6 bases and J 2 bases, leaving 6 bases between the germline ends. Germline V lookup: CDR1 SNHLY, CDR2 FYNNEI.

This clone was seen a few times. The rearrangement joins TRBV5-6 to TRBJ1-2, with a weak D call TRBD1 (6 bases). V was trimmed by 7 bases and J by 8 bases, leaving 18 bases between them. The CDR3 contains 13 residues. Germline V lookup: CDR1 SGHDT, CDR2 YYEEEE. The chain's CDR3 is CASRPIQGHGYTF. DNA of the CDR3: TGTGCCAGCCGACCCATACAGGGACACGGCTACACCTTC.

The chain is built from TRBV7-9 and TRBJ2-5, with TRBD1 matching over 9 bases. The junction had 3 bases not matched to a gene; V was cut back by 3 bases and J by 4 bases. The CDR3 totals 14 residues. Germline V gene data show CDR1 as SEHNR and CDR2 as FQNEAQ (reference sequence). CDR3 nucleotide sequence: TGTGCCAGCAGCTTGGGACAGGGTTTAGAGACCCAGTACTTC. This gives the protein CASSLGQGLETQYF. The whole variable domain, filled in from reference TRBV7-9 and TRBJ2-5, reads DTGVSQNPRHKITKRGQNVTFRCDPISEHNRLYWYRQTLGQGPEFLTYFQNEAQLEKSRLLSDRFSAERPKGSFSTLEIQRTEQGDSAMYLCASSLGQGLETQYFGPGTRLLVL.

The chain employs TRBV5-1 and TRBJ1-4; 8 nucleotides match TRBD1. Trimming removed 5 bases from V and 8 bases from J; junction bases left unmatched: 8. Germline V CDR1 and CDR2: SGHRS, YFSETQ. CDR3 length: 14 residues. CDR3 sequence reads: CASRLTGAGEKLFF. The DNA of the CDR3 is TGCGCCAGCAGATTGACAGGGGCAGGGGAAAAACTGTTTTTT.